This entry lists 10 T cell receptor beta chains sequenced from one sample in a study of early stage breast cancer tumors. Profiling relied on immunoSEQ multiplex PCR, and the TCRdb table lists in-frame clones only, not all of them. Among about 58,000 clones, 65% to 80% were seen once, and the ten largest hold roughly 3.5%. Sequencing used blood. Source of these receptors: a person between 30 and 45 years old with breast cancer.

The V call is TRBV5-1, the J call TRBJ1-5; 11 positions agree with TRBD1. This CDR3 has 20 amino acids. CDR1 is SGHRS, CDR2 YFSETQ, per germline. Losses at the gene ends were 3 bases for V and 0 bases for J; bases not matched to a gene: 14. The CDR3 reads CASSWVITGTGGYSNQPQHF. The CDR3 DNA is TGCGCCAGCAGCTGGGTTATCACCGGGACAGGGGGATATAGCAATCAGCCCCAGCATTTT.

This clone has just one count. The chain has TRBV27 and TRBJ2-1; unclear D gene. Germline lookup yields CDR1 MNHEY and CDR2 SMNVEV (reference sequence). Trimming cost V 5 bases and J 3 bases, with 8 bases left between them. CDR3 size: 13 residues. This CDR3 is CASSVKVYNEQFF. CDR3 DNA: TGTGCCAGCAGTGTCAAGGTCTACAATGAGCAGTTCTTC.

The chain joins TRBV5-6 to TRBJ2-5; TRBD1 or TRBD2 may be the D gene (5 bases each). V shed 4 bases and J shed 7 bases, with 20 bases lying between them. Germline loops: CDR1 SGHDT, CDR2 YYEEEE. The CDR3 loop spans 15 amino acids. The CDR3 protein is CASSPPTLGTGTQYF. CDR3 bases: TGTGCCAGCAGCCCTCCGACTTTGGGGACGGGGACCCAGTACTTC.

This chain links TRBV10-3 with TRBJ2-1; D remains ambiguous. Germline V lookup: CDR1 ENHRY, CDR2 SYGVKD. CDR3 length equals 13 residues. The V end lost 0 bases, the J end lost 5 bases, and 5 bases lay between the germline ends. The CDR3 sequence: CAISESQDNEQFF. As DNA, the CDR3 is TGTGCCATCAGTGAGTCCCAGGACAATGAGCAGTTCTTC.

This rearrangement joins TRBV30 to TRBJ2-3, with TRBD2 identical over 8 bases. CDR1 is GTSNPN and CDR2 is SVGIG in the germline V gene (reference sequence). Unmatched junction bases numbered 8, after V lost 4 bases and J lost 2 bases. The CDR3 consists of 15 residues. CDR3 sequence reads: CAWNILAVHTDTQYF. The CDR3, as DNA: TGTGCCTGGAACATACTAGCGGTCCACACAGATACGCAGTATTTT.

The CDR3 DNA reads as TGTGCCAGCAGCTTAGCGGGAACCACCTACGAGCAGTACTTC. This sequence encodes CASSLAGTTYEQYF. V usage is TRBV7-2 and J usage is TRBJ2-7; no reliable D call. Trimming removed 0 bases at V and 2 bases at J, with 8 bases between. This CDR3 has 14 amino acids. Germline V gene sequence: CDR1 SGHTA, CDR2 FQGNSA.

The rearrangement uses TRBV7-8 and TRBJ1-1, with D uncertain. CDR3 length: 16 residues. V lost 2 bases and J lost 1, with 14 bases in between. CDR1 is SGHVS and CDR2 is FQNEAQ in the germline V gene. CDR3 protein: CASSLLRSGRNTEAFF. As DNA, the CDR3 is TGTGCCAGCAGCTTACTAAGGTCGGGGAGGAACACTGAAGCTTTCTTT.

The rearrangement links TRBV5-4 to TRBJ1-2, with TRBD1 as a possible D gene (5 bases). This CDR3 comprises 14 residues. Germline values: CDR1 SGHNT, CDR2 YYREEE (reference sequence). V was trimmed by 0 bases and J by 7 bases, leaving 13 bases between them. CDR3 protein: CASSLGQKVSGYTF. In DNA form, the CDR3 reads TGTGCCAGCAGCTTGGGACAGAAGGTCTCTGGCTACACCTTC. The full variable domain, completed using reference TRBV5-4 and TRBJ1-2, is ETGVTQSPTHLIKTRGQQVTLRCSSQSGHNTVSWYQQALGQGPQFIFQYYREEENGRGNFPPRFSGLQFPNYSSELNVNALELDDSALYLCASSLGQKVSGYTFGSGTRLTVV.

This chain links TRBV6-4 with TRBJ2-3; 11 bases agree with TRBD1. The CDR3 is made up of 14 amino acids. V was clipped by 3 bases and J by 4 bases; unmatched bases: 0. Looked up from germline, CDR1 is MRHNA and CDR2 is SNTAGT. As DNA, the CDR3 is TGTGCCAGCAGTGAGGGACAGGGGGCAGATACGCAGTATTTT. It translates to CASSEGQGADTQYF.

The rearrangement uses TRBV7-2 and TRBJ2-1; 9 positions match TRBD1. J lost 7 bases, V lost 4 bases, and 5 bases had no gene match. CDR3 length equals 14 residues. CDR1 and CDR2 (germline): SGHTA, FQGNSA. This CDR3 is CASSWGQGINEQFF. The CDR3 DNA is TGTGCCAGCAGCTGGGGACAGGGAATAAATGAGCAGTTCTTC.